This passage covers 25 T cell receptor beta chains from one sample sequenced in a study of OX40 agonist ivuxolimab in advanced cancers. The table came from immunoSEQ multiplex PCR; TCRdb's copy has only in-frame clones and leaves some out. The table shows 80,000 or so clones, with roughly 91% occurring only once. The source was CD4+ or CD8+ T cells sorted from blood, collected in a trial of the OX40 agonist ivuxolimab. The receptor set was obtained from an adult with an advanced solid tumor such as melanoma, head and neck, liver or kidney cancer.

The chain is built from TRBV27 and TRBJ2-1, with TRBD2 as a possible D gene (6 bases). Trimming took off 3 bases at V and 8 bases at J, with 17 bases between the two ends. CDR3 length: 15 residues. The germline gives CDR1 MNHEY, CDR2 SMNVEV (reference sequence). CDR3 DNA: TGTGCCAGCAGTTTTCGTGGCGGGGCCAGGGATGAGCAGTTCTTC. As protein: CASSFRGGARDEQFF.

The CDR3 nucleotides read TGCGCCAGCAGCCATGGACAGGGGGCGAGTGAGCAGTACTTC. Protein product: CASSHGQGASEQYF. V usage is TRBV4-3 and J usage is TRBJ2-7; 11 nucleotides match TRBD1. This CDR3 comprises 14 residues. The junction had 5 bases not matched to a gene; V was cut back by 3 bases and J by 7 bases. In germline, CDR1 is LGHNA, CDR2 YSLEER.

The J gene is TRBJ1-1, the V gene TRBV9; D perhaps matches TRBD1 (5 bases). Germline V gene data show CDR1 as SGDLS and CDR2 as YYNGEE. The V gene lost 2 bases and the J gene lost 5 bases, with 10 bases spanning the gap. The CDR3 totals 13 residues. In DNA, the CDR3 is TGTGCCAGCAGCGTCCCGGGGGGGACTGAAGCTTTCTTT. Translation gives CASSVPGGTEAFF.

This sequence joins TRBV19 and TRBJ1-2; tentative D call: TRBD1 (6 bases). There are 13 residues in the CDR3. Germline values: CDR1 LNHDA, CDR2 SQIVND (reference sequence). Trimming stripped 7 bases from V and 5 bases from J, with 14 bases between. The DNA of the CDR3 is TGTGCCAGTACCGCAGGGGAGGGTTATGGCTACACCTTC. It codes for CASTAGEGYGYTF.

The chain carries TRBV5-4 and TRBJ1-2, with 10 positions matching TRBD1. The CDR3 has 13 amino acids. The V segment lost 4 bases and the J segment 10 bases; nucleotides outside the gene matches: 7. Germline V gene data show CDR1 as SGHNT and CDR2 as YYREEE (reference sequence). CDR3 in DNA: TGTGCCAGCAGCCCACCGGGACAGGGGCTCTACACCTTC. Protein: CASSPPGQGLYTF. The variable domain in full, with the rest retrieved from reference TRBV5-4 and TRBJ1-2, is ETGVTQSPTHLIKTRGQQVTLRCSSQSGHNTVSWYQQALGQGPQFIFQYYREEENGRGNFPPRFSGLQFPNYSSELNVNALELDDSALYLCASSPPGQGLYTFGSGTRLTVV.

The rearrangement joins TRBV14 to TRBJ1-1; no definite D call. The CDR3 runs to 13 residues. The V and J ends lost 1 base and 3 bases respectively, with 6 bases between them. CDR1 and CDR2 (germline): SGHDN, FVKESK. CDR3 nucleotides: TGTGCCAGCAGCCAAGTGGGTTACACTGAAGCTTTCTTT. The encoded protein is CASSQVGYTEAFF.

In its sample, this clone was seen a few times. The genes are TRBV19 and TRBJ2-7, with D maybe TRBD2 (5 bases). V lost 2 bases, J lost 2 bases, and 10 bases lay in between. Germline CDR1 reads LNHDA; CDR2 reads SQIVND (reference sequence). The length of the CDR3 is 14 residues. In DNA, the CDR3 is TGTGCCAGTAGTATAACGGGAATACCCTACGAGCAGTACTTC. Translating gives CASSITGIPYEQYF.

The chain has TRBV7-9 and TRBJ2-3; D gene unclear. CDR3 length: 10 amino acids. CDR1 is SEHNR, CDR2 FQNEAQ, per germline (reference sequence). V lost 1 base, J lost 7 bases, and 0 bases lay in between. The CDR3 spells CASSLDTQYF. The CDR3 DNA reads TGTGCCAGCAGCTTAGATACGCAGTATTTT.

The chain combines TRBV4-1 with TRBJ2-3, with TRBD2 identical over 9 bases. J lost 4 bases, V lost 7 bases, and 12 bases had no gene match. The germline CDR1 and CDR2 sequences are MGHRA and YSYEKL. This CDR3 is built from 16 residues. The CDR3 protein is CASKGSGGSSADTQYF. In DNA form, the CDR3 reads TGCGCCAGCAAGGGGAGCGGGGGGTCATCCGCAGATACGCAGTATTTT.

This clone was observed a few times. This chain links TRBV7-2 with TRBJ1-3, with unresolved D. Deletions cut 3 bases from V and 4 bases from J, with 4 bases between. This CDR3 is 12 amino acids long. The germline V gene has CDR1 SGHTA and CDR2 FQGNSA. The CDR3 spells CASSFKGNTIYF. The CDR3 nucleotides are TGTGCCAGCAGCTTTAAAGGAAACACCATATATTTT.

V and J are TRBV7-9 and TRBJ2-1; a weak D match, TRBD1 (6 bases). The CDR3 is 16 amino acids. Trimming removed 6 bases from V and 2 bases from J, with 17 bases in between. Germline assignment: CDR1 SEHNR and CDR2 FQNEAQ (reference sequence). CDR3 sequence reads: CASRPSTRGPYNEQFF. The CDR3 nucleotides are TGTGCCAGCAGACCGTCAACCAGGGGTCCCTACAATGAGCAGTTCTTC.

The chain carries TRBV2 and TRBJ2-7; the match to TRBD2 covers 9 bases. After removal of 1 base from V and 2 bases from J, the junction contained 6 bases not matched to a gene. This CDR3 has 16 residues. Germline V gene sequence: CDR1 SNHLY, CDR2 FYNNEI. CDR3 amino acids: CASSEVGGGGAYEQYF. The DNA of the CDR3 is TGTGCCAGCAGTGAAGTAGGAGGCGGGGGGGCCTACGAGCAGTACTTC.

CDR3 nucleotide sequence: TGTGCCAGCAGTCCGGGACAGGGGGCGTACGAGCAGTACTTC. This gives the protein CASSPGQGAYEQYF. The gene calls are TRBV27 and TRBJ2-7, with TRBD1 matching over 12 bases. Germline CDR1 is MNHEY and CDR2 is SMNVEV (reference sequence). The CDR3 extends over 14 amino acids. Losses at the gene ends were 5 bases for V and 4 bases for J; bases not matched to a gene: 3.

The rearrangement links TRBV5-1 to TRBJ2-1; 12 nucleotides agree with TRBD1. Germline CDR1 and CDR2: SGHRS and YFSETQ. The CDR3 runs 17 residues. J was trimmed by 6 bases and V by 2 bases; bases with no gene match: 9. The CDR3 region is CASSFQLGQGAPNEQFF. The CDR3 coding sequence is TGCGCCAGCAGCTTTCAGTTGGGACAGGGGGCGCCCAATGAGCAGTTCTTC.

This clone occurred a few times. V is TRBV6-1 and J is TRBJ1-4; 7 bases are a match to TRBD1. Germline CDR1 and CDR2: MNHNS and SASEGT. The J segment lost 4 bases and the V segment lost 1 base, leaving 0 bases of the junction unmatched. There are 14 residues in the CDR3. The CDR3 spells CASSEGQGNEKLFF. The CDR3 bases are TGTGCCAGCAGTGAAGGACAGGGTAATGAAAAACTGTTTTTT.

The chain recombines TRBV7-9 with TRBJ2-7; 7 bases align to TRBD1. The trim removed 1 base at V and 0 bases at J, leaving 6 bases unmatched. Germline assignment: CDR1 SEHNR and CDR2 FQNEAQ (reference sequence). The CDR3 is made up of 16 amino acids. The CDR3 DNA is TGTGCCAGCAGCTTAGACAAGGGGGCGACCTCCTACGAGCAGTACTTC. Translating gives CASSLDKGATSYEQYF.

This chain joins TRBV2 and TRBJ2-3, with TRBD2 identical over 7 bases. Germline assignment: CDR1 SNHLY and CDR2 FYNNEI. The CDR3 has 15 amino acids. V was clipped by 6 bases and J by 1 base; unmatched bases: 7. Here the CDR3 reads CASSEGRGGTDTQYF. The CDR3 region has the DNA TGTGCCAGCAGCGAGGGACGGGGGGGCACAGATACGCAGTATTTT.

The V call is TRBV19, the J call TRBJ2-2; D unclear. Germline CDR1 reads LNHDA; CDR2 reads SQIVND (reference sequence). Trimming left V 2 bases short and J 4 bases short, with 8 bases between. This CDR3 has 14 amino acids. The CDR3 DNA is TGTGCCAGTAGTATATCCTCGGCCACCGGGGAGCTGTTTTTT. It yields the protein CASSISSATGELFF.

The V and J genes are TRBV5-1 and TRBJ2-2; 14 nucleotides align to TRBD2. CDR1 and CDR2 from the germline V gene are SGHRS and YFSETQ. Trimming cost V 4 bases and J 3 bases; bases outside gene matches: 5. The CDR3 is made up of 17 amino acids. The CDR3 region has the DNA TGCGCCAGCAGCCCAGGGACTAGCGGGGGCTACACCGGGGAGCTGTTTTTT. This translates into CASSPGTSGGYTGELFF.

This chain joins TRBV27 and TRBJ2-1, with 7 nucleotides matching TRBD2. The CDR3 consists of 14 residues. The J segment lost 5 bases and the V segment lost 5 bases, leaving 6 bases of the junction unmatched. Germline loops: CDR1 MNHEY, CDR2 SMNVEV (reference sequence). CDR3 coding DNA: TGTGCCAGCAGTCTGGGGGGGGTCCACAATGAGCAGTTCTTC. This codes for CASSLGGVHNEQFF.

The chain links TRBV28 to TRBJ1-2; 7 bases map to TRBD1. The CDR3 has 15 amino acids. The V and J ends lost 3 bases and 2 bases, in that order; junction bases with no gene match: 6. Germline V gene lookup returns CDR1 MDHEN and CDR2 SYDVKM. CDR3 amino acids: CASSFFGTANYGYTF. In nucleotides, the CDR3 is TGTGCCAGCAGTTTCTTCGGGACAGCGAACTATGGCTACACCTTC.

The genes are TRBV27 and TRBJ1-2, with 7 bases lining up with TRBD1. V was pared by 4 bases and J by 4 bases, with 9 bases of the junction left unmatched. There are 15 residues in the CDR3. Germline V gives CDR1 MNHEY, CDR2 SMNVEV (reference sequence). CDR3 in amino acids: CASSSLQGNGYGYTF. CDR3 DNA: TGTGCCAGCAGTTCCCTACAGGGGAATGGCTATGGCTACACCTTC.

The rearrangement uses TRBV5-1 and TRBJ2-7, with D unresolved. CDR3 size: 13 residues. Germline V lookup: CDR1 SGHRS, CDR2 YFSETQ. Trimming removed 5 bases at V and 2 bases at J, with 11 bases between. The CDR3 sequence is CASRDGATYEQYF. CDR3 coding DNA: TGCGCCAGCAGAGATGGAGCCACCTACGAGCAGTACTTC.

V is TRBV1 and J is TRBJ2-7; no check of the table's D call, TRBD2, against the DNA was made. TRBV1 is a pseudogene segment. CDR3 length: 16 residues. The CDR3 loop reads CTSSQESRQTTYEQYF. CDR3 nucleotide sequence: TGCACCAGCAGCCAAGAGAGCCGCCAGACTACCTACGAGCAGTACTTC.

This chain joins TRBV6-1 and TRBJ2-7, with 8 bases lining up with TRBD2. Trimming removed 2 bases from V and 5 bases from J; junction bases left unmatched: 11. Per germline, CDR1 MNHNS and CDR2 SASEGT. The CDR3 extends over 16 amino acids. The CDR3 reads CASSEQIAGSGDEQYF. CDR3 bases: TGTGCCAGCAGTGAACAAATAGCGGGGAGTGGAGACGAGCAGTACTTC.